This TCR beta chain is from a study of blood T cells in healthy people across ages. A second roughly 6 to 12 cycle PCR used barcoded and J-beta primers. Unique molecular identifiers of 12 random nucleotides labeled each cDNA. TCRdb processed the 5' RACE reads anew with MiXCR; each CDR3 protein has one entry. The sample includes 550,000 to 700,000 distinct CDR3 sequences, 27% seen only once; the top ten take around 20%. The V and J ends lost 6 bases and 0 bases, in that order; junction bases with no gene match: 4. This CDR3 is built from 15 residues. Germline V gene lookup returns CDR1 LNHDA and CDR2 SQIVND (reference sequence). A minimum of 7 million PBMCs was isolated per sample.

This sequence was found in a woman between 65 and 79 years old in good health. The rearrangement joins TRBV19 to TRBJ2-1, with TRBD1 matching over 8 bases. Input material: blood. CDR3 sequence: CASSTGGPSYNEQFF. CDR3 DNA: TGTGCCAGTAGCACAGGGGGGCCCTCCTACAATGAGCAGTTCTTC.